This T cell receptor (beta chain) was profiled in a study of control samples from healthy donors and cancer patients. V lost 4 bases, J lost 6 bases, and 11 bases lay in between. This CDR3 region has 12 residues. Germline V gene data show CDR1 as SQVTM and CDR2 as ANQGSEA. Assay: immunoSEQ multiplex PCR; the TCRdb copy retains only in-frame clones and omits some. The repertoire includes 150,000 to 190,000 clones, 93% of them detected once, and 2% to 2.5% sits in the top ten. The chain uses TRBV29-1 and TRBJ2-3; unclear D gene. This clonotype was obtained from a man aged 50-59 years in good health. The sample consisted of blood. This chain's CDR3 is CSVVAGLDTQYF. CDR3 bases: TGCAGCGTTGTCGCTGGGTTGGATACGCAGTATTTT.